What follows describes a single T cell receptor beta chain. Its antigen is unidentified. CD8+ and CD4+ T cells taken from blood had their TCR beta sequenced. It was healthy donors who served as the controls, matched for age and sex. It was with random hexamers that about 0.45 to 1 ug RNA was reverse transcribed. By means of immunoSEQ multiplex PCR, TCR beta CDR3 spanning 54 Vbeta and 13 Jbeta underwent amplification. One entry per CDR3 protein, called by TCRdb with MiXCR from the immunoSEQ multiplex PCR reads. The table shows some 100,000 distinct CDR3 sequences, with 80% to 95% occurring only once. This sample is part of a study of CD8 T cells in Susac syndrome. Points from the study as a whole: As the study acknowledged, the number of individuals in its TCR sequencing and HLA analysis was relatively small.

Germline V gene lookup returns CDR1 MNHEY and CDR2 SVGEGT. V was clipped by 5 bases and J by 0 bases, with 17 bases between them. The CDR3 consists of 17 residues. Sequencing was done on a sample of CD4+ T cells from PBMCs. V and J are TRBV6-2 or TRBV6-3 and TRBJ1-5; D might be TRBD1 (5 bases). This TCR came from a human donor in good health. This CDR3 reads CASSDLPGGYSNQPQHF. In DNA form, the CDR3 reads TGTGCCAGCAGTGACCTGCCCGGGGGGTATAGCAATCAGCCCCAGCATTTT.